One sample yielded the 22 T cell receptor beta chains listed below, sequenced in a study of CD8+ T cells in alopecia areata. Pooled cutaneous lymph node cells were sorted using CD4, CD8alpha, NKG2D, NKG2ACE and other markers. cDNA serving as the sequencing template came from extracted, reverse transcribed RNA. Libraries were prepared by immunoSEQ multiplex PCR; TCRdb keeps only in-frame clonotypes and omits some of them. The sample is made up of about 300,000 clones, none counted only once. The sample was CD4+ T cells sorted from a lymph node. Receptors originate from a C3H/HeJ mouse with alopecia areata. Strain haplotype at MHC: H2-k.

Remarks on this clone: Germline and genes: mouse. The read finishes 4 residues shy of the CDR3 end, and the germline J gene is used to complete it. The gene calls are TRBV1 and TRBJ1-1, with D perhaps TRBD1 (5 bases). This CDR3 region has 14 residues. The germline V gene encodes CDR1 NSQYPW and CDR2 LRSPGD (reference sequence). V was trimmed by 3 bases and J by 0 bases, leaving 8 bases between them. CDR3 DNA, as far as it was read: TGCACCTGCAGTGCGATGACAGCAAACACA. Its translation is CTCSAMTANT. The full CDR3 protein reads CTCSAMTANTEVFF.

Turning to this clone: The listed genes are named as in mouse. The read terminates 4 residues ahead of where the CDR3 ends, so the germline J gene completes it. The J gene is TRBJ2-1, the V gene TRBV13-1, with TRBD2 matching over 8 bases. Germline CDR1 and CDR2: NSHNY and SYGAGN. This CDR3 comprises 15 residues. The junction had 2 bases not matched to a gene; V was cut back by 0 bases and J by 3 bases. CDR3 in amino acids: CASSDVGTGYAEQFF. CDR3 DNA (partial): TGTGCCAGCAGTGATGTCGGGACTGGCTATGCT.

This clone showed up just a few times. All gene names here are mouse names. The CDR3 goes on 4 residues after the read ends, and that part is filled in from the germline J gene. Other DNA variants within this sample encode the same CDR3. The rearrangement joins TRBV1 to TRBJ2-4, with D possibly TRBD2 on 6 matching bases. Germline lookup yields CDR1 NSQYPW and CDR2 LRSPGD (reference sequence). The ends were cut back, 0 bases at V and 0 bases at J, with 7 bases in the middle. The CDR3 extends over 15 amino acids. The DNA read from the CDR3 is TGCACCTGCAGTGCAGACTGGGGAAGTCAAAAC. Protein sequence: CTCSADWGSQN. The entire CDR3 protein is CTCSADWGSQNTLYF.

To note about this clone: Gene names refer to mouse genes. The CDR3 extends 4 residues past the end of the read, so its final part is completed from the germline J gene. The J gene is TRBJ2-3, the V gene TRBV19, with 8 positions matching TRBD1. After removal of 4 bases from V and 1 base from J, the junction contained 5 bases not matched to a gene. The CDR3 length is 15 residues. Germline V gene sequence: CDR1 FNHDT, CDR2 SITEND (reference sequence). CDR3 DNA, as far as it was read: TGTGCCAGCAGTCGCCCGACAGGGGGTGCAGAA. Translated, it gives CASSRPTGGAE. The whole CDR3 reads CASSRPTGGAETLYF. Variable domain in full (rest from reference TRBV19 and TRBJ2-3): GGIITQTPKFLIGQEGQKLTLKCQQNFNHDTMYWYRQDSGKGLRLIYYSITENDLQKGDLSEGYDASREKKSSFSLTVTSAQKNEMAVFLCASSRPTGGAETLYFGSGTRLTVL.

This clone was picked up many times. The genes and germline here are from mouse. The sample contains more than one DNA sequence encoding this CDR3. The CDR3 here is CASSGTGGAYAEQFF. The sequenced part of the CDR3 DNA is TGTGCTAGCAGTGGGACAGGGGGCGCATATGCT. This sequence joins TRBV17 and TRBJ2-1; TRBD1 agrees at 12 bases. The CDR3 is cut off 4 residues early in the read; its end comes from the germline J gene. The germline CDR1 and CDR2 sequences are MNHDT and YYDKIL. The CDR3 contains 15 residues. V lost 5 bases to trimming and J lost 4 bases; unmatched junction nucleotides: 3.

Concerning this clone: Genes and germline are mouse. The read terminates 4 residues before the CDR3 end, so the remaining end is supplied by the germline J gene. The chain uses TRBV13-2 and TRBJ2-1; 10 bases fit TRBD2. There are 16 residues in the CDR3. CDR1 is NNHNN and CDR2 is SYGAGS in the germline V gene (reference sequence). Incomplete CDR3 DNA: TGTGCCAGCGGTGATGGGCCTGGGGGGGCGAGGGCT. This codes for CASGDGPGGARA. The whole CDR3 region reads CASGDGPGGARAEQFF.

This clone came up a few times. Gene names are the mouse ones. Read sequence stops 4 residues before the CDR3 end, and the germline J gene provides the missing end. Other DNA sequences within the sample encode an identical CDR3. The chain is built from TRBV1 and TRBJ2-5, with D possibly TRBD1 on 5 matching bases. The CDR3 is made up of 14 amino acids. The V gene's germline CDR1 is NSQYPW and CDR2 LRSPGD (reference sequence). Between the trimmed V and J ends, which lost 3 bases and 0 bases, there was a span of 7 bases. The CDR3: CTCSADNNQDTQYF. The sequenced part of the CDR3 DNA is TGCACCTGCAGTGCGGACAATAACCAAGAC.

This clone showed up just a few times. The genes and germline here are from mouse. The read ends 4 residues early relative to the CDR3; the germline J gene fills the gap. The rearrangement links TRBV5 to TRBJ2-7, with 7 bases matching TRBD1. CDR3 length: 12 residues. CDR1 LGHNA and CDR2 YNLKQL come from the germline V gene (reference sequence). The CDR3 DNA, read in part, is TGTGCCAGCAGGCTGGGACAGTAT. It is translated as CASRLGQY. The full CDR3 protein is CASRLGQYEQYF.

This clone has ten or more counts. Mouse germline and gene names are used. The CDR3 end falls 3 residues outside the read, so it is completed with the germline J gene. This chain connects TRBV13-3 to TRBJ1-6; 7 bases are shared with TRBD1. TRBJ1-6 is annotated as an ORF whose role is uncertain. Germline V gene sequence: CDR1 NNHDY, CDR2 SYVADS. The CDR3 contains 17 residues. J was trimmed by 0 bases and V by 4 bases; bases with no gene match: 7. The CDR3: CASSHYRDSSYNSPLYF. The part of the CDR3 DNA that was read is TGTGCCAGCAGTCATTACCGGGACAGTTCCTATAATTCGCCC.

With regard to this clone: The gene names given are mouse names. The CDR3 goes on 4 residues after the read ends, and that part is filled in from the germline J gene. This chain uses TRBV14 with TRBJ2-1; 10 bases line up with TRBD2. The length of the CDR3 is 15 residues. Germline V gene data show CDR1 as SGHDT and CDR2 as FRDEAV. Here the CDR3 reads CASSFSGGARAEQFF. CDR3 DNA (partial): TGTGCCAGCAGTTTTTCTGGGGGGGCGCGAGCT.

This clone was observed a few times. The genes are named according to mouse. Coverage ceases 4 residues before the CDR3 finishes, and the germline J gene fills in the end. J is TRBJ2-7 and V is TRBV5; 10 nucleotides agree with TRBD2. The CDR3 consists of 15 residues. Per germline, CDR1 LGHNA and CDR2 YNLKQL (reference sequence). CDR3 DNA (partial): TGTGCCAGCAGCCCCCGGACTGGGGGTGGGTAT. Translation: CASSPRTGGGY. The whole CDR3 sequence is CASSPRTGGGYEQYF.

Only a few counts were recorded for this clone. Here the gene names and germline are mouse. The CDR3 end lies 4 residues beyond the end of the read and is filled in from the germline J gene. The rearrangement uses TRBV1 and TRBJ2-7; 7 nucleotides agree with TRBD1. The CDR3 is made up of 12 amino acids. The germline V gene encodes CDR1 NSQYPW and CDR2 LRSPGD (reference sequence). CDR3 amino acids: CTCTDRVYEQYF. The part of the CDR3 DNA that was read is TGCACCTGCACCGACAGGGTTTAT.

On this clone itself: Gene names follow the mouse nomenclature. Read coverage stops 4 residues before the CDR3 terminus; the germline J gene supplies the remainder. The chain carries TRBV1 and TRBJ2-1; 7 bases are shared with TRBD1. Unmatched junction bases numbered 4, after V lost 2 bases and J lost 3 bases. This CDR3 has 15 amino acids. Germline V gene lookup returns CDR1 NSQYPW and CDR2 LRSPGD (reference sequence). CDR3 loop: CTCSAKGQVYAEQFF. The covered CDR3 bases are TGCACCTGCAGTGCAAAAGGACAGGTCTATGCT. Full variable domain (rest looked up from reference TRBV1 and TRBJ2-1): VTLLEQNPRWRLVPRGQAVNLRCILKNSQYPWMSWYQQDLQKQLQWLFTLRSPGDKEVKSLPGADYLATRVTDTELRLQVANMSQGRTLYCTCSAKGQVYAEQFFGPGTRLTVL.

As to this clone: Here the gene names and germline are mouse. The sequence runs out 4 residues before the end of the CDR3; the remainder is reconstructed from the germline J gene. The chain recombines TRBV13-1 with TRBJ2-1; no clear D. Trimming stripped 0 bases from V and 1 base from J, with 8 bases between. This CDR3 contains 15 residues. The germline gives CDR1 NSHNY, CDR2 SYGAGN. CDR3 DNA, as far as it was read: TGTGCCAGCAGTGATGTATCAGGCAACTATGCT. This gives the protein CASSDVSGNYA. The whole CDR3 reads CASSDVSGNYAEQFF.

This clone was counted between two and nine times. The gene symbols are mouse symbols. Coverage ceases 4 residues before the CDR3 finishes, and the germline J gene fills in the end. Other DNA sequences of this sample code for an identical CDR3. This chain links TRBV13-1 with TRBJ2-5; TRBD2 agrees at 10 bases. The junction had 2 bases not matched to a gene; V was cut back by 5 bases and J by 2 bases. The CDR3 contains 14 residues. CDR1 is NSHNY and CDR2 is SYGAGN in the germline V gene. CDR3 amino acids: CASSRLGGQDTQYF. The CDR3 DNA, read in part, is TGTGCCAGCAGCCGACTGGGGGGCCAAGAC.

This clone occurred a few times. Here the gene names and germline are mouse. Read sequence stops 4 residues before the CDR3 end, and the germline J gene provides the missing end. The chain links TRBV31 to TRBJ2-5; the D gene is possibly TRBD1 (5 bases). V was shortened by 0 bases and J by 1 base, with 8 bases between the two germline ends. This CDR3 spans 14 amino acids. The germline gives CDR1 GKSSPN, CDR2 SITVG. CDR3 sequence: CAWSLAGYQDTQYF. The part of the CDR3 DNA that was read is TGTGCCTGGAGTCTAGCAGGGTACCAAGAC.

This clone was seen a handful of times. Gene and germline names: mouse. The CDR3 extends 4 residues past the end of the read, so its final part is completed from the germline J gene. The chain links TRBV19 to TRBJ2-5; no definite D call. Trimming pared 2 bases from V and 1 base from J, leaving 5 bases between. Germline CDR1 and CDR2: FNHDT and SITEND (reference sequence). The CDR3 is 13 residues long. The CDR3: CASSILDQDTQYF. The sequenced part of the CDR3 DNA is TGTGCCAGCAGTATTCTGGACCAAGAC. Using reference TRBV19 and TRBJ2-5 for the parts outside the CDR3, the full variable domain is GGIITQTPKFLIGQEGQKLTLKCQQNFNHDTMYWYRQDSGKGLRLIYYSITENDLQKGDLSEGYDASREKKSSFSLTVTSAQKNEMAVFLCASSILDQDTQYFGPGTRLLVL.

A note on this clone: Here the gene names and germline are mouse. The CDR3 region is CASKMEGASAETLYF. The CDR3 bases that were read are TGTGCCAGCAAGATGGAGGGGGCTAGTGCAGAA. This rearrangement joins TRBV19 to TRBJ2-3, with D maybe TRBD1 (7 bases). Read data end 4 residues before the CDR3 end; the end is taken from the germline J gene. From germline, CDR1 is FNHDT and CDR2 SITEND (reference sequence). This CDR3 region has 15 residues. V gave up 6 bases and J gave up 0 bases, with 14 bases separating them.

This clone has more than one count but fewer than ten. Gene names and germline match the mouse. The DNA ends 4 residues before the CDR3 does, and the rest of the CDR3 is filled in from the germline J gene. This sequence joins TRBV13-3 and TRBJ2-3, with 7 bases lining up with TRBD1. CDR1 and CDR2 (germline): NNHDY, SYVADS. The J segment lost 0 bases and the V segment lost 5 bases, leaving 3 bases of the junction unmatched. The CDR3 has 14 amino acids. The sequenced part of the CDR3 DNA is TGTGCCAGCAGACGGGACAGTAGTGCAGAA. Protein: CASRRDSSAE. The entire CDR3 protein is CASRRDSSAETLYF.

This clone occurred many times. The genes and germline here are from mouse. CDR3: CTCSGTYANSDYTF. The DNA read from the CDR3 is TGCACCTGCAGTGGGACATATGCAAACTCC. V is TRBV1 and J is TRBJ1-2, with D possibly TRBD1 on 5 matching bases. The CDR3 is cut off 4 residues early in the read; its end comes from the germline J gene. The CDR3 runs to 14 residues. Trimming took off 4 bases at V and 0 bases at J, with 9 bases between the two ends. The germline CDR1 and CDR2 sequences are NSQYPW and LRSPGD (reference sequence).

Concerning this clone itself: Mouse germline and gene names are used. The read ends 4 residues shy of where the CDR3 ends; the end is completed using the germline J gene. J is TRBJ2-1 and V is TRBV19; TRBD1 matches 9 bases. Losses at the gene ends were 4 bases for V and 3 bases for J; bases not matched to a gene: 5. The CDR3 loop spans 15 amino acids. The germline gives CDR1 FNHDT, CDR2 SITEND (reference sequence). Incomplete CDR3 DNA: TGTGCCAGCAGTCAGCCGGGACAGGGCTATGCT. As protein: CASSQPGQGYA. The entire CDR3 protein reads CASSQPGQGYAEQFF.

About this clone itself: The gene names given are mouse names. Sequencing ends 4 residues short of the CDR3 end; the germline J gene provides the rest. This specimen includes other DNA sequences encoding the same CDR3. The V and J genes are TRBV13-1 and TRBJ2-5; 9 nucleotides agree with TRBD2. This CDR3 is 13 amino acids long. J lost 2 bases, V lost 5 bases, and 0 bases had no gene match. The germline V gene encodes CDR1 NSHNY and CDR2 SYGAGN. CDR3 sequence reads: CASRGLGQDTQYF. The CDR3 DNA, read in part, is TGTGCCAGCAGGGGACTGGGCCAAGAC.